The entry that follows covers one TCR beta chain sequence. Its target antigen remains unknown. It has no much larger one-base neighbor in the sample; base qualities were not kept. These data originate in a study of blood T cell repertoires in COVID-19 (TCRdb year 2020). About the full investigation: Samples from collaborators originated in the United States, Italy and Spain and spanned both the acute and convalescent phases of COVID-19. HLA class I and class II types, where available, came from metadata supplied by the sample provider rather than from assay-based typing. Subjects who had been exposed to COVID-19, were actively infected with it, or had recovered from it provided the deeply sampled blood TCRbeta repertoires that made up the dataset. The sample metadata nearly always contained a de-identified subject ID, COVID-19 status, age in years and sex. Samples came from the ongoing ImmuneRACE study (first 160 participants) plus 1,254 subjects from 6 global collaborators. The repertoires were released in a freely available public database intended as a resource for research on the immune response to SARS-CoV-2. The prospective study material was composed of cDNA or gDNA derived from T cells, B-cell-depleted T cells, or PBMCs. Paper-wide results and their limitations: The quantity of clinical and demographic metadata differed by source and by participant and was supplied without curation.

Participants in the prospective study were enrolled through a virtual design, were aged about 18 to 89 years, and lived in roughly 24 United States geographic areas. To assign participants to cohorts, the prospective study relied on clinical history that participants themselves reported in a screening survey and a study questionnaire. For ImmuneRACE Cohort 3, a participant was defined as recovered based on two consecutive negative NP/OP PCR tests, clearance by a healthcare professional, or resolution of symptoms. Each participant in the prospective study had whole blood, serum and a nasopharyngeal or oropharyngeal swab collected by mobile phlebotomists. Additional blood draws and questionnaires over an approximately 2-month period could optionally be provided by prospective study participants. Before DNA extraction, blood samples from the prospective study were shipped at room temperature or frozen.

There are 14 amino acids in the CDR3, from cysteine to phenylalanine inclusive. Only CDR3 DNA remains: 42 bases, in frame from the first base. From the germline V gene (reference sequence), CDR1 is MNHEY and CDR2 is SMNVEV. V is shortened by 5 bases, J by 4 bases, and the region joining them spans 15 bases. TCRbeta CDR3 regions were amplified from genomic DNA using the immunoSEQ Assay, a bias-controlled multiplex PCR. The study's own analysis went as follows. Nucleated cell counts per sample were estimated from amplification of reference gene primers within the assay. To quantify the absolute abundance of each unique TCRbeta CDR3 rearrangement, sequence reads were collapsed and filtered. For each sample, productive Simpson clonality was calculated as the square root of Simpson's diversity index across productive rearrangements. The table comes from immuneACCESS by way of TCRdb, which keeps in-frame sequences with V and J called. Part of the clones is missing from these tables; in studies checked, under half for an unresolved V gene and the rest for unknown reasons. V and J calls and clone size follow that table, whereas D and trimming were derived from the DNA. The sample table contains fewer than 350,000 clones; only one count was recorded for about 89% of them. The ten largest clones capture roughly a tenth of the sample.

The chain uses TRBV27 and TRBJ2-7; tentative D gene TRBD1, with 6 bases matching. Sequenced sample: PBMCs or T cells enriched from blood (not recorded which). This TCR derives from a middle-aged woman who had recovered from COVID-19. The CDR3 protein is CASSHRDTLYEQYF. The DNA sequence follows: TGTGCCAGCAGTCATAGGGACACCCTATACGAGCAGTACTTC.